The clone carrying this TCR beta chain was seen only a few times. Authors' methods: Nucleated cell number was recorded as an estimate derived from reference gene primer amplification. Method: immunoSEQ multiplex PCR; TCRdb's copy keeps in-frame clones and lacks some. V and J calls and clone size come straight from that table; D and trimming were deduced from the DNA. The data hold around 330,000 clones, with around 88% observed a single time. The data belong to a study of blood T cell repertoires in COVID-19. Overall study context: Donors in the United States, Italy and Spain gave samples during acute or convalescent COVID-19.

Followed over time, Seattle patients had been enrolled while infection was active. The CDR3 covers 12 residues. V lost 3 bases, J lost 4 bases, and 4 bases lay in between. Germline CDR1 SGHDN, CDR2 FVKESK. The clonotype was recovered from a woman younger than 45 with COVID-19, enrolled during active disease. This rearrangement joins TRBV14 to TRBJ1-5, with no clear D. The sample consisted of peripheral blood. The CDR3 DNA sequence: TGTGCCAGCAGCCACGGGAATCAGCCCCAGCATTTT. As protein: CASSHGNQPQHF.